The 25 T cell receptor beta chains given below trace back to one sample, sequenced in a study of T cell repertoires in aging, cancer and after chemotherapy. TRB rearrangements spanning V, D and J were amplified using mixed TRB-A/B primers. In TCRdb, the multiplex PCR reads were re-called with MiXCR into one record per CDR3 protein. The table includes approximately 2,500 distinct CDR3 sequences, approximately 52% detected once. Amplification of TCR beta used genomic DNA extracted from peripheral blood. The sequenced sample was blood. The receptors derive from a human donor with a blood cancer. The donor label of this sample is uncertain.

This rearrangement joins TRBV5-6 to TRBJ1-4; D unresolved. Per germline, CDR1 SGHDT and CDR2 YYEEEE. With 8 bases removed from V and 6 bases from J, the gap between germline ends came to 14 bases. The CDR3 is 13 amino acids. CDR3 nucleotides: TGTGCCAGTAGTCAGGATTCCGATGAAAAACTGTTTTTT. Its translation: CASSQDSDEKLFF.

The chain combines TRBV6-1 with TRBJ1-6; D is unclear. CDR1 and CDR2 from the germline V gene are MNHNS and SASEGT. The V end was cut by 0 bases, the J end by 12 bases, with 12 bases between. This CDR3 spans 14 amino acids. CDR3 amino acids: CASSEASRAGPLHF. The CDR3 coding sequence is TGTGCCAGCAGTGAAGCTTCTCGAGCTGGACCCCTCCACTTT.

This clonotype was recorded a few times. The chain combines TRBV11-3 with TRBJ2-1; TRBD2 matches 12 bases. Looked up from germline, CDR1 is SGHNT and CDR2 is YENEEA. CDR3 length: 16 amino acids. J gave up 7 bases and V 5 bases, and 9 bases lay outside the gene matches. CDR3 sequence: CASSPTGLAGWNEQFF. Written as DNA, the CDR3 is TGTGCCAGCAGCCCCACAGGACTAGCGGGATGGAATGAGCAGTTCTTC.

As DNA, the CDR3 is TGCAGTGCTCCGACCGCTAGCGGATCAGATACGCAGTATTTT. Translation gives CSAPTASGSDTQYF. The genes are TRBV20-1 and TRBJ2-3; TRBD2 matches at 7 bases. Trimming at V came to 5 bases and at J to 4 bases, leaving 9 bases not matched to a gene. The CDR3 length is 14 residues. The germline gives CDR1 DFQATT, CDR2 SNEGSKA (reference sequence).

Turning to this clonotype: A single base separates this from a much larger clone, so it may be a read error. V is TRBV7-2 and J is TRBJ2-7; TRBD2 is a possible D gene (5 bases). The CDR3 extends over 14 amino acids. Germline loops: CDR1 SGHTA, CDR2 FQGNSA. V was cut by 4 bases and J by 1 base, with 11 bases left in between. Here the CDR3 DNA reads TGTGCCAGCAGCTCCCCCGGGAAATCCTACGAGCAGTACTTC. Its translation is CASSSPGKSYEQYF.

The V gene is TRBV5-5, the J gene TRBJ2-7, with no clear D. The CDR3 length is 15 residues. CDR1 is SGHKS, CDR2 YYEKEE, per germline (reference sequence). The V gene lost 0 bases and the J gene lost 4 bases, with 14 bases spanning the gap. CDR3 protein: CASSLDSLGQYEQYF. As DNA, the CDR3 is TGTGCCAGCAGCTTGGACAGTCTAGGTCAATACGAGCAGTACTTC.

The chain links TRBV19 to TRBJ2-2; perhaps D is TRBD1 or TRBD2 (7 bases each). The V gene's germline CDR1 is LNHDA and CDR2 SQIVND (reference sequence). The CDR3 sequence is 19 residues long. V shed 0 bases and J shed 4 bases, with 21 bases lying between them. CDR3 region: CASSIDRQGGPRITGELFF. CDR3 DNA sequence: TGTGCCAGTAGTATAGATAGACAGGGAGGGCCTAGGATCACCGGGGAGCTGTTTTTT.

The chain is built from TRBV5-6 and TRBJ2-3, with 7 bases aligning to TRBD2. The CDR3 spans 15 residues. Germline CDR1 SGHDT, CDR2 YYEEEE. J lost 2 bases, V lost 2 bases, and 5 bases had no gene match. The CDR3, as DNA: TGTGCCAGCAGCTTAGGCGGGAGAGACACAGATACGCAGTATTTT. This translates into CASSLGGRDTDTQYF. The full variable domain, with the rest looked up from reference TRBV5-6 and TRBJ2-3, is DAGVTQSPTHLIKTRGQQVTLRCSPKSGHDTVSWYQQALGQGPQFIFQYYEEEERQRGNFPDRFSGHQFPNYSSELNVNALLLGDSALYLCASSLGGRDTDTQYFGPGTRLTVL.

In its sample, this clonotype was seen a few times. V and J are TRBV19 and TRBJ1-4, with TRBD1 matching over 7 bases. CDR1 is LNHDA, CDR2 SQIVND, per germline (reference sequence). The CDR3 covers 14 residues. Unmatched junction bases numbered 11, after V lost 8 bases and J lost 8 bases. CDR3 region: CASCRTGGLEKLFF. CDR3 nucleotide sequence: TGTGCCAGTTGCCGGACAGGAGGATTGGAAAAACTGTTTTTT.

The CDR3 DNA sequence: TGTGCCAGCAATCGAATACAGGGTGGAGGCACTGAAGCTTTCTTT. Its translation is CASNRIQGGGTEAFF. The V and J genes are TRBV6-6 and TRBJ1-1, with D tentatively TRBD1 (6 bases). V was trimmed by 7 bases and J by 4 bases, leaving 19 bases between them. CDR3 size: 15 residues. The V gene's germline CDR1 is MNHNY and CDR2 SVGAGI (reference sequence).

This clonotype has just one count. The chain recombines TRBV19 with TRBJ2-3; D is undetermined. V was clipped by 3 bases and J by 0 bases, with 7 bases between them. The CDR3 is made up of 14 amino acids. The germline V gene encodes CDR1 LNHDA and CDR2 SQIVND (reference sequence). The CDR3 DNA is TGTGCCAGTAGTATTGATGATAGCACAGATACGCAGTATTTT. Its protein is CASSIDDSTDTQYF.

The genes are TRBV6-5 and TRBJ2-3, with D perhaps matching TRBD1 (6 bases). V was trimmed by 6 bases and J by 1 base, leaving 11 bases between them. The length of the CDR3 is 14 residues. CDR1 and CDR2 (germline): MNHEY, SVGAGI. CDR3 nucleotides: TGTGCCAGCAGACAGGGTTTGGGCACAGATACGCAGTATTTT. It specifies CASRQGLGTDTQYF.

V usage is TRBV6-5 and J usage is TRBJ1-5, with no clear D. Germline CDR1 MNHEY, CDR2 SVGAGI. The CDR3 consists of 13 residues. Trimming pared 6 bases from V and 4 bases from J, leaving 10 bases between. The chain's CDR3 is CASRGIGNQPQHF. CDR3 nucleotides: TGTGCCAGCAGAGGGATAGGGAATCAGCCCCAGCATTTT.

The chain carries TRBV30 and TRBJ2-5; D unresolved. Germline CDR1 is GTSNPN and CDR2 is SVGIG (reference sequence). V lost 2 bases and J 4 bases, leaving 8 bases between the germline ends. This CDR3 has 12 amino acids. CDR3 sequence reads: CAWSSERETQYF. CDR3 in DNA: TGTGCCTGGAGTAGTGAGAGAGAGACCCAGTACTTC.

This clonotype was seen a handful of times. This sequence joins TRBV6-5 and TRBJ2-1; TRBD2 agrees at 7 bases. Trimming cost V 5 bases and J 6 bases; bases outside gene matches: 7. This CDR3 is built from 14 residues. Germline assignment: CDR1 MNHEY and CDR2 SVGAGI. The CDR3 DNA sequence: TGTGCCAGCAGTGCCGGGATAGCGGGCAATGAGCAGTTCTTC. This codes for CASSAGIAGNEQFF.

The rearrangement links TRBV7-2 to TRBJ2-7; 8 bases agree with TRBD2. The CDR3 runs to 14 residues. The trim removed 1 base at V and 5 bases at J, leaving 4 bases unmatched. Germline V gene data show CDR1 as SGHTA and CDR2 as FQGNSA. The CDR3 spells CASSLGGTRNEQYF. CDR3 sequence (DNA): TGTGCCAGCAGCTTAGGAGGGACTAGGAACGAGCAGTACTTC. Together with reference TRBV7-2 and TRBJ2-7, the CDR3 gives the full variable domain: GAGVSQSPSNKVTEKGKDVELRCDPISGHTALYWYRQSLGQGLEFLIYFQGNSAPDKSGLPSDRFSAERTGGSVSTLTIQRTQQEDSAVYLCASSLGGTRNEQYFGPGTRLTVT.

The chain is built from TRBV18 and TRBJ2-1; TRBD2 matches 10 bases. The CDR3 loop spans 17 amino acids. Looked up from germline, CDR1 is KGHSH and CDR2 is LQKENI. The ends lost 6 bases at V and 0 bases at J; junction bases unmatched: 8. CDR3 nucleotide sequence: TGTGCCAGCTCCGGGACTAGCGTCGCGAGCTCCTACAATGAGCAGTTCTTC. Residues: CASSGTSVASSYNEQFF.

This sequence joins TRBV6-5 and TRBJ2-1; 13 bases are shared with TRBD2. The CDR3 is made up of 17 amino acids. Trimming took 5 bases from V and 7 from J; bases not matched to a gene: 11. Germline CDR1 MNHEY, CDR2 SVGAGI. CDR3 nucleotides: TGTGCCAGCAGTAAAGATTCACTAGCGGGGGGGTTTAATGAGCAGTTCTTC. Encoded protein: CASSKDSLAGGFNEQFF.

The CDR3 sequence: CASRISGPPNTGELFF. The CDR3 DNA reads TGTGCCAGCAGAATCTCGGGACCGCCGAACACCGGGGAGCTGTTTTTT. V gene TRBV27 combines with J gene TRBJ2-2; tentatively, D is TRBD1 or TRBD2 (5 bases each). The CDR3 covers 16 residues. Germline CDR1 MNHEY, CDR2 SMNVEV (reference sequence). V lost 6 bases and J lost 0, with 14 bases in between.

This clonotype came up a few times. The rearrangement uses TRBV20-1 and TRBJ2-1; 10 bases are a match to TRBD1. Germline trimming cut 6 bases from V and 7 bases from J; bases unmatched to any gene: 6. The germline gives CDR1 DFQATT, CDR2 SNEGSKA (reference sequence). This CDR3 contains 13 residues. As DNA, the CDR3 is TGCAGTGCCCGACAGGGGGCGAGGAATGAGCAGTTCTTC. Its translation: CSARQGARNEQFF.

V usage is TRBV5-1 and J usage is TRBJ2-5, with TRBD1 identical over 10 bases. The CDR3 extends over 17 amino acids. CDR1 and CDR2 from the germline V gene are SGHRS and YFSETQ. J lost 2 bases, V lost 4 bases, and 11 bases had no gene match. The DNA of the CDR3 is TGCGCCAGCAGCCCTACGACAGGGGGCGCAGGACAAGAGACCCAGTACTTC. Its protein product is CASSPTTGGAGQETQYF.

This clonotype has just a few counts. The rearrangement uses TRBV10-2 and TRBJ2-2; 14 bases map to TRBD2. V dropped 7 bases and J dropped 6; count of bases not matched to a gene: 1. CDR1 and CDR2 from the germline V gene are WSHSY and SAAADI. The CDR3 sequence is 14 residues long. CDR3 protein: CASTTSGGAGELFF. CDR3 in DNA: TGCGCCAGCACGACTAGCGGGGGGGCCGGGGAGCTGTTTTTT.

This clonotype is categorized as medium-sized. The chain has TRBV27 and TRBJ1-2; 7 positions match TRBD1. Trimming took 5 bases from V and 5 from J; bases not matched to a gene: 5. This CDR3 is built from 13 residues. Per germline, CDR1 MNHEY and CDR2 SMNVEV (reference sequence). Here the CDR3 reads CASSRQGDYGYTF. CDR3 sequence (DNA): TGTGCCAGCAGTCGACAGGGAGATTATGGCTACACCTTC.

The rearrangement links TRBV19 to TRBJ2-2, with D unclear. Germline V CDR1 and CDR2: LNHDA, SQIVND (reference sequence). Between the trimmed V and J ends, which lost 3 bases and 0 bases, there was a span of 8 bases. This CDR3 is built from 15 residues. The CDR3: CASSILWTNTGELFF. Here the CDR3 DNA reads TGTGCCAGTAGTATCCTCTGGACGAACACCGGGGAGCTGTTTTTT.

Notes on this clonotype: A read error is possible here, since a much larger clone lies one base away. The V and J genes are TRBV4-3 and TRBJ1-6; 7 bases map to TRBD1. Germline CDR1 LGHNA, CDR2 YSLEER. The CDR3 consists of 16 residues. CDR3 sequence (DNA): TGCGCCAGCAGCCAAGACTTGAGGGGGCGGAATTCACACCTCCACTTT. Its protein product is CASSQDLRGRNSHLHF.